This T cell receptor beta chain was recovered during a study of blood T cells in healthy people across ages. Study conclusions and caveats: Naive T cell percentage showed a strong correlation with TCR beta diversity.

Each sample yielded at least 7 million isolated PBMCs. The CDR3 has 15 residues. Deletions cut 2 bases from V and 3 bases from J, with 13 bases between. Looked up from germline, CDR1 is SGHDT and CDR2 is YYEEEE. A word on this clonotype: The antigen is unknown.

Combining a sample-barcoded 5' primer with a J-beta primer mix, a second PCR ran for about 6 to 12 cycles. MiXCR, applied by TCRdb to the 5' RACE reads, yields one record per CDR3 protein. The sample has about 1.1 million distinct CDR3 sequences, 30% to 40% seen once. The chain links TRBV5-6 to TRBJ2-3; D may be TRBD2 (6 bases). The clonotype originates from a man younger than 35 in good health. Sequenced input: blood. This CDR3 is CASSLWRSGTDTQYF. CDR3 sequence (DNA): TGTGCCAGCAGCTTATGGCGGAGCGGGACAGATACGCAGTATTTT.